This T cell receptor (beta chain) was recorded in a study of blood T cell repertoires in COVID-19. CDR1 SGHKS and CDR2 YYEKEE come from the germline V gene (reference sequence). The CDR3 is 16 amino acids. Trimming cost V 3 bases and J 0 bases; bases outside gene matches: 4. Sequencing used immunoSEQ multiplex PCR; TCRdb keeps in-frame clones, though not all of them. The data contain fewer than 90,000 clones, around 84% of them singletons. Sample: peripheral blood. The chain uses TRBV5-5 and TRBJ2-1; TRBD2 aligns across 9 bases. This receptor was obtained from a human donor in a cohort sampled during active COVID-19. As DNA, the CDR3 is TGTGCCAGCAGCTCCCTAGCGGGGAGCTCCTACAATGAGCAGTTCTTC. It translates to CASSSLAGSSYNEQFF.